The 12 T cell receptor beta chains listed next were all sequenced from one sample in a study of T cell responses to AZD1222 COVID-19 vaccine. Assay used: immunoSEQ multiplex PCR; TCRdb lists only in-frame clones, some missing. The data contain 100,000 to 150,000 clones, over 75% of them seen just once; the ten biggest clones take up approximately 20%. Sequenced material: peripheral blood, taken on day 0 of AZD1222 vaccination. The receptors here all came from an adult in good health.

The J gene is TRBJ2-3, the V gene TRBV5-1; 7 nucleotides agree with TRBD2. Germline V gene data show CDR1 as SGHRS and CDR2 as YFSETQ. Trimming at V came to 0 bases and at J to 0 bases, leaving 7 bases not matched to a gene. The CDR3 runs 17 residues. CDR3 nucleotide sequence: TGCGCCAGCAGCTTGGGGCCGGGGGGATCTAGCACAGATACGCAGTATTTT. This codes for CASSLGPGGSSTDTQYF.

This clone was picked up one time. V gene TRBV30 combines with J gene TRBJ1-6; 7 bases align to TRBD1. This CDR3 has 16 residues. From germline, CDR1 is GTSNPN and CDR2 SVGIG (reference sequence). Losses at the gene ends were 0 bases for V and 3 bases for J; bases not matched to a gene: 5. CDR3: CAWSVRDSDYNSPLHF. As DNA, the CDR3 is TGTGCCTGGAGTGTTAGGGACAGCGACTATAATTCACCCCTCCACTTT.

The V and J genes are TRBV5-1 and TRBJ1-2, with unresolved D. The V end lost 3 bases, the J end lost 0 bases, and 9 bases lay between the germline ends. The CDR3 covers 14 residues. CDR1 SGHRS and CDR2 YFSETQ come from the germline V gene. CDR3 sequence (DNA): TGCGCCAGCAGCTGGCGGACGGCTAACTATGGCTACACCTTC. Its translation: CASSWRTANYGYTF.

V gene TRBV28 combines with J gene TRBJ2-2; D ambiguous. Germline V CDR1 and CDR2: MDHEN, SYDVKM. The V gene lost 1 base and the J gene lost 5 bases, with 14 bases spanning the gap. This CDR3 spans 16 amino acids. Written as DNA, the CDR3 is TGTGCCAGCAGTTTATCCCCCATCATGTTAACCGGGGAGCTGTTTTTT. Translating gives CASSLSPIMLTGELFF.

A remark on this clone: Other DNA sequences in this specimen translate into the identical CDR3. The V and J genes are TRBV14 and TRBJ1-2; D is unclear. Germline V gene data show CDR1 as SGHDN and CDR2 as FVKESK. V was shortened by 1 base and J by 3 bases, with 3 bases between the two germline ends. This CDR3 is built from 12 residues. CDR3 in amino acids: CASSQVHYGYTF. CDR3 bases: TGTGCCAGCAGCCAAGTACACTATGGCTACACCTTC.

The CDR3 protein is CASSSGLAGGQRNEQFF. As DNA, the CDR3 is TGTGCCAGCAGCTCCGGACTAGCGGGGGGGCAACGCAATGAGCAGTTCTTC. The chain carries TRBV5-6 and TRBJ2-1; TRBD2 agrees at 15 bases. The CDR3 is 17 residues long. V lost 3 bases, J lost 6 bases, and 7 bases stayed unmatched. Germline loops: CDR1 SGHDT, CDR2 YYEEEE. The full variable domain, completed using reference TRBV5-6 and TRBJ2-1, is DAGVTQSPTHLIKTRGQQVTLRCSPKSGHDTVSWYQQALGQGPQFIFQYYEEEERQRGNFPDRFSGHQFPNYSSELNVNALLLGDSALYLCASSSGLAGGQRNEQFFGPGTRLTVL.

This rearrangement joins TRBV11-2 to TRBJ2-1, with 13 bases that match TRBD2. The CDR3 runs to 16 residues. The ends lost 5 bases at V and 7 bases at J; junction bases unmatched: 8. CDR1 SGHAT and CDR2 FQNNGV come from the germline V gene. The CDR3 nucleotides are TGTGCCAGCAGCCATATGACTAGCGGGGGGTGGAATGAGCAGTTCTTC. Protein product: CASSHMTSGGWNEQFF.

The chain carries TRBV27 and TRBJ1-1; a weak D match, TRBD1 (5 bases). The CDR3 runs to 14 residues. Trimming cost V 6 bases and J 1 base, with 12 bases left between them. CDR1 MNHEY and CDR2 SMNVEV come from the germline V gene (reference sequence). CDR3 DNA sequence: TGTGCCAGCAGAGTGATTGGGGCGAACACTGAAGCTTTCTTT. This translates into CASRVIGANTEAFF.

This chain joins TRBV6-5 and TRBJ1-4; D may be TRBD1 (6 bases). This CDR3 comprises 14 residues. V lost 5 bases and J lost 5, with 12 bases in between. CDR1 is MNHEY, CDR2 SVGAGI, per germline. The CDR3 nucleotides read TGTGCCAGCAGTCTAAGGGGGGTAAATGAAAAACTGTTTTTT. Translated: CASSLRGVNEKLFF.

The CDR3 DNA is TGTGCCAGCAGTTACCTAAGGGGACCCGCCGTTCCTCAGCCCCAGCATTTT. It translates to CASSYLRGPAVPQPQHF. The chain is built from TRBV6-2 or TRBV6-3 and TRBJ1-5; D is perhaps TRBD1 (5 bases). Trimming left V 2 bases short and J 6 bases short, with 20 bases between. There are 17 residues in the CDR3. CDR1 is MNHEY, CDR2 SVGEGT, per germline.

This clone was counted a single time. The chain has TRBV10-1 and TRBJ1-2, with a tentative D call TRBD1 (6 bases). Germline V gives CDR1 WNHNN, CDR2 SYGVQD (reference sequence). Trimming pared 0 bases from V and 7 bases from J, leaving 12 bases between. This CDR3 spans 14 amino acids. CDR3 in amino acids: CASSESTDSSGYTF. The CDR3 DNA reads TGCGCCAGCAGTGAGTCGACGGACAGTAGTGGCTACACCTTC.

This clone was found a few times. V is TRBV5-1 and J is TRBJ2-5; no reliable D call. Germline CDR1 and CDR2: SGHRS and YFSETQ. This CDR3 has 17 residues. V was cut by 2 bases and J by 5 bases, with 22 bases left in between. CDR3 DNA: TGCGCCAGCAGCTTCTGGAGCTCCCTCCCTCCCATGGAGACCCAGTACTTC. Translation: CASSFWSSLPPMETQYF. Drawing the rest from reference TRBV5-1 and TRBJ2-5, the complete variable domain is KAGVTQTPRYLIKTRGQQVTLSCSPISGHRSVSWYQQTPGQGLQFLFEYFSETQRNKGNFPGRFSGRQFSNSRSEMNVSTLELGDSALYLCASSFWSSLPPMETQYFGPGTRLLVL.